These T cell receptor beta chains were read from a single sample in a study of T cell responses to AZD1222 COVID-19 vaccine. Here immunoSEQ multiplex PCR was the method, and the copy in TCRdb shows in-frame clones only, minus some. The table records more than 95,000 clones, around 88% of them present only once. This specimen was peripheral blood, taken 28 days after the second AZD1222 dose. These receptors all stem from an adult who received the AZD1222 COVID-19 vaccine. CDR3s include the opening cysteine and the closing phenylalanine or tryptophan. Each record gives: clone size, V gene, CDR3 length, J gene, D gene, CDR3 protein, CDR3 DNA. D genes are given only for firm matches. Clone sizes are given selectively: once, few, many, or a class where the clone is expanded.

>once|TRBV21-1|15|TRBJ1-1|NA
CASTEADRLNTEAFF
TGTGCCAGCACCGAGGCAGACAGACTGAACACTGAAGCTTTCTTT
>once|TRBV24-1|14|TRBJ2-3|TRBD2
CATRGGTSTDTQYF
TGTGCCACCCGGGGGGGAACTAGCACAGATACGCAGTATTTT
>NA|TRBV5-1|18|TRBJ1-3|NA
CASSSELLLTASGNTIYF
TGCGCCAGCAGCTCCGAGCTCCTCTTGACAGCTTCTGGAAACACCATATATTTT
>NA|TRBV21-1|17|TRBJ2-3|NA
CASSKEETGGGEDTQYF
TGTGCCAGCAGCAAAGAAGAGACAGGGGGCGGCGAAGATACGCAGTATTTT
>NA|TRBV6-2/TRBV6-3|15|TRBJ2-4|NA
CASSFEQGVKNIQYF
TGTGCCAGCAGTTTCGAACAAGGGGTCAAAAACATTCAGTACTTC
>NA|TRBV27|14|TRBJ1-5|NA
CASRHQGFNQPQHF
TGTGCCAGCAGGCACCAGGGGTTCAATCAGCCCCAGCATTTT
>NA|TRBV6-5|15|TRBJ2-1|TRBD2
CASSSLAGGYNEQFF
TGTGCCAGCAGCTCTCTAGCGGGCGGCTACAATGAGCAGTTCTTC
>once|TRBV3-1/TRBV3-2|15|TRBJ1-2|NA
CASSQSAGTVYGYTF
TGTGCCAGCAGCCAATCGGCAGGGACGGTATATGGCTACACCTTC
>NA|TRBV30|13|TRBJ1-2|NA
CAWSPPPRGGYTF
TGTGCCTGGAGTCCCCCCCCACGGGGGGGCTACACCTTC
>few|TRBV7-3|13|TRBJ2-1|NA
CASSLVGGGEQFF
TGTGCCAGCAGCTTAGTGGGGGGCGGCGAGCAGTTCTTC